This record covers a single T cell receptor beta chain. Its antigen is currently unknown. Profiled with immunoSEQ multiplex PCR; TCRdb holds only in-frame clones, not every one. The repertoire holds 65,000 to 70,000 clones, about nine tenths seen once, with about 8.2% in the top ten. The germline V and J ends were trimmed by 5 bases and 4 bases, with 14 bases remaining between them. CDR1 is MNHEY, CDR2 SVGEGT, per germline. The CDR3 length is 14 residues. This sample was included in a study of T cell responses to AZD1222 COVID-19 vaccine. The study's findings and limits: Recipients of two AZD1222 doses showed rising Spike-specific TCR breadth and depth. In all cases, repertoires were sampled only after the peak T cell response. Females outnumbered males among donors, who were mostly white British; clonal diversity was possibly underestimated. Reportedly, close to half of spike-specific TCRs are directed against unmutated variant regions.

This sequence originates from an adult in good health. This sequence joins TRBV6-2 or TRBV6-3 and TRBJ1-1, with a possible D match to TRBD1 (5 bases). Material: peripheral blood, obtained on day 0 of AZD1222 vaccination. CDR3 residues: CASSRQGTVTEAFF. The CDR3 DNA reads as TGTGCCAGCAGTCGGCAGGGAACGGTCACTGAAGCTTTCTTT.